Listed below are T cell receptor beta chains from one sample, sequenced in a study of blood T cell repertoires in COVID-19. Clones were sequenced by immunoSEQ multiplex PCR, and TCRdb holds only the in-frame ones, with some missing. The sample lists more than 65,000 clones, approximately 90% occurring once. Specimen: peripheral blood. The receptors derive from a woman aged 80 or over with active or convalescent COVID-19. The CDR3 runs from the conserved cysteine through the conserved F or W. D genes are given only for firm matches. Clone size, where shown, is once, few, many, or a class for clones that have expanded.

TRBV14	-	TRBD2	TRBJ2-7	TGTGCCAGCAGCCAATATCGGCTAGCGGGAGTCGAGCAGTACTTC	CASSQYRLAGVEQYF
TRBV6-1	-	-	TRBJ1-6	TGTGCCAGCAGTGAGGGGGCGCGGAACTCACCCCTCCACTTT	CASSEGARNSPLHF
TRBV5-1	-	-	TRBJ2-7	TGCGCCAGCAGCTTGGACGGGACTGGGACTTACGAGCAGTACTTC	CASSLDGTGTYEQYF
TRBV18	-	-	TRBJ2-1	TGTGCCAGCTCACCACGACAGGTGAATGAGCAGTTCTTC	CASSPRQVNEQFF
TRBV7-9	-	-	TRBJ2-3	TGTGCCAGCAGGTCTGGGAAGGGGGAGGATACGCAGTATTTT	CASRSGKGEDTQYF
TRBV2	-	TRBD1	TRBJ2-1	TGTGCCAGCAGACATTATCAAGACAGGGGGTTCAATGAGCAGTTCTTC	CASRHYQDRGFNEQFF
TRBV19	-	-	TRBJ1-1	TGTGCCAGTAGTACCAGACAGACAGTAATGAACACTGAAGCTTTCTTT	CASSTRQTVMNTEAFF
TRBV7-9	-	TRBD1	TRBJ1-2	TGTGCCAGCAGCTTACCAGGGGGCCGCTACACCTTC	CASSLPGGRYTF
TRBV28	-	-	TRBJ1-1	TGTGCCAGCAGTTTTCTTCGACAGGTCGACGTTGAAGCTTTCTTT	CASSFLRQVDVEAFF
TRBV6-6	-	-	TRBJ2-6	TGTGCCAGCAGGAACAGGGTCGGGGCCAACGTCCTGACTTTC	CASRNRVGANVLTF
TRBV5-1	-	TRBD1	TRBJ1-2	TGCGCCAGCAGCTTGGGAGGACAGGGAAGATATGGCTACACCTTC	CASSLGGQGRYGYTF
TRBV4-1	-	-	TRBJ2-1	TGCGCCAGCAGCCAGGTCGGGAATGAGCAGTTCTTC	CASSQVGNEQFF
TRBV6-1	-	-	TRBJ1-6	TGTGCCAGCATCGGGAGCTCCTATAATTCACCCCTCCACTTT	CASIGSSYNSPLHF
TRBV14	-	-	TRBJ2-7	TGTGCCAGCAGCCAAGGAGAAGCGGGTTACTACGAGCAGTACTTC	CASSQGEAGYYEQYF
TRBV6-5	once	TRBD1	TRBJ2-3	TGTGCCAGCAGTAACCGGGACAGGGTTACAGATACGCAGTATTTT	CASSNRDRVTDTQYF
TRBV4-3	once	TRBD2	TRBJ2-7	TGCGCCAGCAGCCAAGATCCGGCTAGCGGGAGATTCCTAGGCGAGCAGTACTTC	CASSQDPASGRFLGEQYF
TRBV14	once	-	TRBJ1-2	TGTGCCAGCAGCCAAGCAAGCGGGGGGCTGAGGGGCTATGGCTACACCTTC	CASSQASGGLRGYGYTF
TRBV5-1	-	-	TRBJ2-2	TGCGCCAGCAGCTCAAGGCCGACCGGAGCGAACACCGGGGAGCTGTTTTTT	CASSSRPTGANTGELFF
TRBV10-3	-	-	TRBJ1-2	TGTGCCATCTTCAACGGCGGCGACTATGGCTACACCTTC	CAIFNGGDYGYTF
TRBV7-6	-	-	TRBJ1-5	TGTGCCAGCAGCTTTCGGGGGAATCAGCCCCAGCATTTT	CASSFRGNQPQHF
TRBV7-2	once	TRBD2	TRBJ2-7	TGTGCCAGCAGCTTAGTGAGCGGCGGGACTAGCGGAAGCTCCTACGAGCAGTACTTC	CASSLVSGGTSGSSYEQYF
TRBV4-3	-	TRBD1	TRBJ2-3	TGCGCCAGCAGCCCGGGACAGGGGTGGACAGATACGCAGTATTTT	CASSPGQGWTDTQYF
TRBV6-4	-	-	TRBJ1-3	TGTGCCAGCAGTGCAGCGGGGTTCTCTGGAAACACCATATATTTT	CASSAAGFSGNTIYF
TRBV28	few	TRBD1	TRBJ1-2	TGTGCCAGCAGTTTATTTTCGGGACAGGGGGGTGGCTACACCTTC	CASSLFSGQGGGYTF
TRBV7-2	once	-	TRBJ2-1	TGTGCCAGCAGCTTAGACGGGGTCTCCTACAATGAGCAGTTCTTC	CASSLDGVSYNEQFF
TRBV19	-	TRBD1	TRBJ1-5	TGTGCCAGTAGTTTGGGACAGCGCAATCAGCCCCAGCATTTT	CASSLGQRNQPQHF
TRBV19	-	-	TRBJ1-2	TGTGCCAGTAGTTTAGACAGGAAAAACTATGGCTACACCTTC	CASSLDRKNYGYTF
TRBV7-6	-	TRBD1	TRBJ2-7	TGTGCCAGCAGCTCCCCTCCAGGGGGCGTCAACGAGCAGTACTTC	CASSSPPGGVNEQYF
TRBV27	few	TRBD1	TRBJ1-1	TGTGCCAGCAGTTCAGGGGGCTTGAGCACTGAAGCTTTCTTT	CASSSGGLSTEAFF
TRBV11-1	-	TRBD1	TRBJ2-5	TGTGCCAGCAGCCAAACAGGGGGCTTAGGGGAGACCCAGTACTTC	CASSQTGGLGETQYF
TRBV7-9	-	TRBD2	TRBJ2-1	TGTGCCAGCAGCCCCCGCCAGCGGGGGAGCAATGAGCAGTTCTTC	CASSPRQRGSNEQFF
TRBV19	-	-	TRBJ2-1	TGTGCCAGTAGTAATAGCGCCGGTCTCGTGGATGAGCAGTTCTTC	CASSNSAGLVDEQFF
TRBV7-2	-	TRBD2	TRBJ2-7	TGTGCCAGCAGCCGGGGCCTAGCGGTTCTACCCTACGAGCAGTACTTC	CASSRGLAVLPYEQYF
TRBV12-3/TRBV12-4	-	TRBD1	TRBJ2-5	TGTGCCAGCAGTCATGACCGGGACAGCCAGTACTTC	CASSHDRDSQYF
TRBV5-5	-	-	TRBJ2-3	TGTGCCAGCAGCTTGGCCGGGGAGGATACGCAGTATTTT	CASSLAGEDTQYF
TRBV6-5	-	TRBD2	TRBJ2-7	TGTGCCAGCAGTTACACTTTAGCGGGAGGGCCGGGGGAGCAGTACTTC	CASSYTLAGGPGEQYF
TRBV5-1	-	-	TRBJ2-7	TGCGCCAGCAGCTGGGGGGATGATACCTACGAGCAGTACTTC	CASSWGDDTYEQYF